This TCR beta chain was recovered during a study of T cells in women clearing cervical HPV infection. Study as a whole: Blood came at first lesion visit for cases, post-clearance for controls. Case blood was drawn a median approximately 150 days after lesion detection.

The CDR3 has 15 residues. Germline CDR1 reads SGHRS; CDR2 reads YFSETQ. With 5 bases clipped from V and 6 bases from J, the junction kept 8 bases outside the gene matches. Sequencing used immunoSEQ multiplex PCR; TCRdb keeps in-frame clones, though not all of them. The sample has 25,000 to 30,000 clones. Remarks on this clone: The DNA ends 3 residues before the CDR3 does, and the rest of the CDR3 is filled in from the germline J gene.

The rearrangement links TRBV5-1 to TRBJ2-3, with 11 bases aligning to TRBD1. The sequenced sample was blood buffy coat. The receptor was derived from a woman aged 18-69 years with a cervical HPV16 infection that either progressed to CIN3+ or cleared (not recorded which). Incomplete CDR3 DNA: TGCGCCAGCAGTTCCGGACAGGGGGCGACGGATACG. Translated, it gives CASSSGQGATDT. The whole CDR3 protein reads CASSSGQGATDTQYF.